This T cell receptor beta chain was captured in a study of radiotherapy plus CTLA-4 blockade in lung cancer. For the study at large: For 15% to 20% of patients, objective responses occurred, and around 31% had disease control. Notes on the study in general: According to reports, early shifts in blood T cell clones, alongside interferon-beta, forecast response most accurately. Blood TCR clones of tumor origin expanded after radiotherapy plus ipilimumab.

Receiving focal radiation plus CTLA-4 blockade with ipilimumab were patients who had chemo-refractory metastatic non-small-cell lung cancer. Here immunoSEQ multiplex PCR was the method, and the copy in TCRdb shows in-frame clones only, minus some. In the table there are fewer than 95,000 clones, 83% of which are singletons. In germline, CDR1 is KGHSH, CDR2 LQKENI. The CDR3 runs 14 residues. About this clone itself: Antigen unknown. One end of the junction varies from germline; a read error may be responsible.

This sequence was found in a human donor with non-small cell lung cancer who had stable disease on radiotherapy plus ipilimumab. The material sequenced was peripheral blood, taken from a patient treated with radiotherapy plus ipilimumab. The chain has TRBV18 and TRBJ1-4; D call uncertain. This CDR3 is CASSPRRANEKPFF. The DNA for the CDR3 is TGTGCCAGCTCACCACGCCGGGCCAATGAAAAACCGTTTTTT.